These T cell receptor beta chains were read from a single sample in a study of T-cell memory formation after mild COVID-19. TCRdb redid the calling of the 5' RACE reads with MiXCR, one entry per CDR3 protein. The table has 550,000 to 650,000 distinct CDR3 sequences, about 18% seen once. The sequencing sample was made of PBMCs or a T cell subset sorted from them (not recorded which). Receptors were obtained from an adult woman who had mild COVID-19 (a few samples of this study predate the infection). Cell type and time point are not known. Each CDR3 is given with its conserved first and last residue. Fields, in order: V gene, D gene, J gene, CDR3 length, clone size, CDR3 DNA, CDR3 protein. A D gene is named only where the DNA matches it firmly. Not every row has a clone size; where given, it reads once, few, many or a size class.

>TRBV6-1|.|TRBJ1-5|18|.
TGTGCCAGCAGTGAAGCACTTTATGTTGTGGAAAGCAATCAGCCCCAGCATTTT
CASSEALYVVESNQPQHF
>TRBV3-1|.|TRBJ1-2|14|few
TGTGCCAGCAGCGCCTCCGGGACTCCCTATGGCTACACCTTC
CASSASGTPYGYTF
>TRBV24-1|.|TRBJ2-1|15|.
TGTGCCACCAGTGATTTGCTGGGGGATAAGCGGGAGCAGTTCTTC
CATSDLLGDKREQFF
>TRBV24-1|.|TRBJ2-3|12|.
TGTGCCACCAGTCCAGGCACAGATACGCAGTATTTT
CATSPGTDTQYF
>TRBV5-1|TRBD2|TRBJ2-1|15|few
TGCGCCAGCAGCAGGGGACTAGCGGGAGGTGGTGAGCAGTTCTTC
CASSRGLAGGGEQFF
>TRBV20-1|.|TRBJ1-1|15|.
TGCAGTGCTAGAGATGGGGGAAGGGGTAACACTGAAGCTTTCTTT
CSARDGGRGNTEAFF
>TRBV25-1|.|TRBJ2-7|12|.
TGTGCCAGCAGAGGGGGGGCAGGGGGGCAGTACTTC
CASRGGAGGQYF
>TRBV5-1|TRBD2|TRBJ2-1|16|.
TGCGCCAGCAGCTTGGCCGGAGCGGGGCTTGGCAATGAGCAGTTCTTC
CASSLAGAGLGNEQFF
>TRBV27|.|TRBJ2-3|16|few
TGTGCCAGCAGTTTATCCCCGGGCGGGGCCACAGATACGCAGTATTTT
CASSLSPGGATDTQYF
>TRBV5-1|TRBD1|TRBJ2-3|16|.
TGCGCCAGCAGCCTACGGACAGGATCCGCAGGGGATACGCAGTATTTT
CASSLRTGSAGDTQYF
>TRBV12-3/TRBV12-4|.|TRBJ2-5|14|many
TGTGCCAGCAGTTTCTGGGGGGGCAAGGAGACCCAGTACTTC
CASSFWGGKETQYF
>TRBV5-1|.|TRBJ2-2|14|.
TGCGCCAGCAGCTTGTGGGCGGTCACCGGGGAGCTGTTTTTT
CASSLWAVTGELFF
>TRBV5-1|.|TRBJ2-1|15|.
TGCGCCAGCAGCCTCGACCGTCGAGGGTACAATGAGCAGTTCTTC
CASSLDRRGYNEQFF
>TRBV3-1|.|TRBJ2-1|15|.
TGTGCCAGCAGCCAAGGTTCCAGGGTCCCTAATGAGCAGTTCTTC
CASSQGSRVPNEQFF
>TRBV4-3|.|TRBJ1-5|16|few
TGCGCCAGCAGCCAAGGGACGGCGGGAGGCAATCAGCCCCAGCATTTT
CASSQGTAGGNQPQHF
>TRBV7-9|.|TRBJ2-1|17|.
TGTGCCAGCAGCTTAGGGCTTGACAGACCGATCCGGGGTGAGCAGTTCTTC
CASSLGLDRPIRGEQFF
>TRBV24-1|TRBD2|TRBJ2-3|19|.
TGTGCCACCAGTGAGTATAAACTACAGACTAGCGGAGTCACAGATACGCAGTATTTT
CATSEYKLQTSGVTDTQYF
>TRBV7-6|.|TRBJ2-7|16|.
TGTGCCAGCAGCTTAGCGGCTAGCACCAGCTCCTACGAGCAGTACTTC
CASSLAASTSSYEQYF
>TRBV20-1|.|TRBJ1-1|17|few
TGCAGTGCCCTACCCGGGGGCAGTAGTTCCATGAACACTGAAGCTTTCTTT
CSALPGGSSSMNTEAFF
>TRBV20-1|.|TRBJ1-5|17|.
TGCAGTGCTAGAGACCAACTGGGGGCCGCTAGCAATCAGCCCCAGCATTTT
CSARDQLGAASNQPQHF
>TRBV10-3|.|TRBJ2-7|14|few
TGTGCCATCAGTGAGGACCGGGGGCAATACGAGCAGTACTTC
CAISEDRGQYEQYF
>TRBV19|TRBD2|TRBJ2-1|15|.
TGTGCCAGTAGCCAACCGGGACTAGAAGTCCATGAGCAGTTCTTC
CASSQPGLEVHEQFF
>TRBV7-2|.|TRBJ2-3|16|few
TGTGCCAGCAGCCGGAAAGCCTCGGCAGGTACAGATACGCAGTATTTT
CASSRKASAGTDTQYF
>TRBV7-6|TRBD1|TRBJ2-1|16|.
TGTGCCAGCAGCCCCCAACCAGGGGGATCGTTTACTGAGCAGTTCTTC
CASSPQPGGSFTEQFF
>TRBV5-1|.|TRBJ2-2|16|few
TGCGCCAGCAGCTTGGTTGGGGAAACAAACACCGGGGAGCTGTTTTTT
CASSLVGETNTGELFF
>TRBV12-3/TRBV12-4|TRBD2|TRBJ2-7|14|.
TGTGCCACCGGGACTAGCGGGAGAATGTACGAGCAGTACTTC
CATGTSGRMYEQYF
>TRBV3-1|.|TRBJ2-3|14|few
TGTGCCAGCAGCCAAGGTTCGACCTCGGGGACGCAGTATTTT
CASSQGSTSGTQYF
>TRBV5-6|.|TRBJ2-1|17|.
TGTGCCAGCAGCTTGGGAGCTTTAGCGAGTTCCTACAATGAGCAGTTCTTC
CASSLGALASSYNEQFF
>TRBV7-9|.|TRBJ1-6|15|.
TGTGCCAGCAGCTTACAAGACCTCGATAATTCACCCCTCCACTTT
CASSLQDLDNSPLHF
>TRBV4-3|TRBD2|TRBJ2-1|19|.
TGCGCCAGCAGCCTCCGACTCCGGACTAGCGGGAGGGCCGGCGATGAGCAGTTCTTC
CASSLRLRTSGRAGDEQFF
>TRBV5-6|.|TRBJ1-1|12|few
TGTGCCAGCAGCCCCGGAACTCGTGAAGCTTTCTTT
CASSPGTREAFF
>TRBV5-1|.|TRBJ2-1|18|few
TGCGCCAGCAGCTTCAGGGGAGGGAGGGGAGCGCCCTACAATGAGCAGTTCTTC
CASSFRGGRGAPYNEQFF
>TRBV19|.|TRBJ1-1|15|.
TGTGCCAGTAGTATTGTAGGGCAGGGATCCGCTGAAGCTTTCTTT
CASSIVGQGSAEAFF
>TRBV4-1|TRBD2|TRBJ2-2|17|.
TGCGCCAGCAGCCAAAGTACTAGCGGAGGGAGGACCGGGGAGCTGTTTTTT
CASSQSTSGGRTGELFF
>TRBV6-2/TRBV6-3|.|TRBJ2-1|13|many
TGTGCCAGCAGTTACCTGTCCTGGAATGAGCAGTTCTTC
CASSYLSWNEQFF
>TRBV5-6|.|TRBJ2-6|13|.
TGTGCCAGCAACCCCGGCTGGGCCAACGTCCTGACTTTC
CASNPGWANVLTF
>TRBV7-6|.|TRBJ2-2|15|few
TGTGCCAGCGTCGTGGGGACGGGGAACACCGGGGAGCTGTTTTTT
CASVVGTGNTGELFF
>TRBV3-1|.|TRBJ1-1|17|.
TGTGCCAGCAGCCGATCATCCCGACAGCTGGGTTTGAATGAAGCTTTCTTT
CASSRSSRQLGLNEAFF
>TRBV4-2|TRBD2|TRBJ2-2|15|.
TGTGCCAGCAGCCACGCCGGGGAGGGGTCCGGGGAGCTGTTTTTT
CASSHAGEGSGELFF
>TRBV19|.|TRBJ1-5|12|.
TGTGCCAGTAATACAGGGTATCAGCCCCAGCATTTT
CASNTGYQPQHF
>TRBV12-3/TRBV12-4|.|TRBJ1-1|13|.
TGTGCCAGCAGTCCTCGTCGGGGGGGGGAAGCTTTCTTT
CASSPRRGGEAFF
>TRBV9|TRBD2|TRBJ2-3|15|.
TGTGCCAGCAGCGGGGAGGGGACGCGGACAGATACGCAGTATTTT
CASSGEGTRTDTQYF
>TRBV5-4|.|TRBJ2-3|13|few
TGTGCCAGCAGCTGGTCACGCACAGATACGCAGTATTTT
CASSWSRTDTQYF
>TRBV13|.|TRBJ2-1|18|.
TGTGCCAGCAGCTTAGCCCGTGTTCGCGGGGTTGGGTACAATGAGCAGTTCTTC
CASSLARVRGVGYNEQFF
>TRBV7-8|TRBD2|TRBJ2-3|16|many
TGTGCCAGCAGCTGGACAGCGGGGGGGATCACAGATACGCAGTATTTT
CASSWTAGGITDTQYF
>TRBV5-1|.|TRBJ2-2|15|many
TGCGCCAGCAGCTTCTCCGGGACTAACACCGGGGAGCTGTTTTTT
CASSFSGTNTGELFF
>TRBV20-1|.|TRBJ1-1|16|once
TGCAGTGCTAGAGATAAAACAGGCGTTAGGGACACTGAAGCTTTCTTT
CSARDKTGVRDTEAFF
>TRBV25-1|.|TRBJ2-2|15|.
TGTGCCAGCAGTGATCCCAGAGAAAGCACCGGGGAGCTGTTTTTT
CASSDPRESTGELFF
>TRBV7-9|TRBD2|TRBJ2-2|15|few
TGTGCCAGCAGCACCCGACTAGCTCCCACCGGGGAGCTGTTTTTT
CASSTRLAPTGELFF
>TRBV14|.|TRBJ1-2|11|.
TGTGCCAGCAGCCAAGGGGGCACCGACACCTTC
CASSQGGTDTF
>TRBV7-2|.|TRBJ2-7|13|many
TGTGCCAGCCAAGCCCAGCACTCCTACGAGCAGTACTTC
CASQAQHSYEQYF
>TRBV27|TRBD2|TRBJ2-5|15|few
TGTGCCAGCAGTTTACAGGGAGGGCTCCTCGAGACCCAGTACTTC
CASSLQGGLLETQYF
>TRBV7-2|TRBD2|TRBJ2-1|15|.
TGTGCCAGCAGCTTAGAGTCTAGCGGGGTCAATGAGCAGTTCTTC
CASSLESSGVNEQFF